Listed below are T cell receptor beta chains from one sample, sequenced in a study of Ad26.COV2.S vaccination and SARS-CoV-2 variants. Generated by immunoSEQ multiplex PCR, the TCRdb table keeps only in-frame clones and is missing some. The table records approximately 480,000 clones, about 83% of them present only once. Sequences were derived from peripheral blood, sampled in a trial of Ad26.COV2.S vaccine versus placebo. These receptor sequences come from a person between 18 and 59 years old who received the Ad26.COV2.S COVID-19 vaccine or a placebo. The conserved cysteine and the conserved F or W are not part of the CDR3 here. The order of the fields is J gene, V gene, CDR3 protein.

j_call: TRBJ2-1
v_call: TRBV9
cdr3_aa: AGRRGDTLGGEQF

j_call: TRBJ1-1
v_call: TRBV19
cdr3_aa: ASSHYEKMEAF

j_call: TRBJ2-7
v_call: TRBV6-6
cdr3_aa: ASRPSENAYEQY

j_call: TRBJ1-6
v_call: TRBV6-5
cdr3_aa: ASRDGSSYNSPLH

j_call: TRBJ2-7
v_call: TRBV6-1
cdr3_aa: ASSERSGRGPYEQY

j_call: TRBJ2-2
v_call: TRBV28
cdr3_aa: ASTIGGQVSTGELF

j_call: TRBJ2-5
v_call: TRBV9
cdr3_aa: ASSVAGGQETQY

j_call: TRBJ1-3
v_call: TRBV9
cdr3_aa: ASSVATGQLGNTIY

j_call: TRBJ1-1
v_call: TRBV7-3
cdr3_aa: ASSREKFTEAF

j_call: TRBJ1-1
v_call: TRBV9
cdr3_aa: ASSATGTTEAF

j_call: TRBJ2-2
v_call: TRBV28
cdr3_aa: ASSLGVIRLNTGELF

j_call: TRBJ2-7
v_call: TRBV7-9
cdr3_aa: ASSLLRTGGYEQY

j_call: TRBJ2-1
v_call: TRBV4-3
cdr3_aa: ASSQAGTSAYNEQF

j_call: TRBJ2-7
v_call: TRBV2
cdr3_aa: ASAYSWNYEQY

j_call: TRBJ2-1
v_call: TRBV10-3
cdr3_aa: AISGGLAGEKYNEQF

j_call: TRBJ1-3
v_call: TRBV2
cdr3_aa: ASSEGRVSGNTIY

j_call: TRBJ1-6
v_call: TRBV20-1
cdr3_aa: SASAGSGSYNSPLH

j_call: TRBJ1-3
v_call: TRBV30
cdr3_aa: AWRDRGTGNTIY

j_call: TRBJ2-1
v_call: TRBV3-1/TRBV3-2
cdr3_aa: ASSQVEGGFIHEQF

j_call: TRBJ2-5
v_call: TRBV5-4
cdr3_aa: ASSLGLAGAETQY

j_call: TRBJ2-5
v_call: TRBV5-4
cdr3_aa: ASSLETSGETQY

j_call: TRBJ2-7
v_call: TRBV9
cdr3_aa: ASSPRTAGEQY

j_call: TRBJ2-3
v_call: TRBV21-1
cdr3_aa: ASSDGDATTDTQY

j_call: TRBJ2-1
v_call: TRBV29-1
cdr3_aa: SVEESSGFWGERF

j_call: TRBJ2-1
v_call: TRBV6-2/TRBV6-3
cdr3_aa: ASSLAHEQF

j_call: TRBJ1-5
v_call: TRBV5-4
cdr3_aa: ASSLDRGQPQH

j_call: TRBJ2-7
v_call: TRBV7-2
cdr3_aa: ASSLIPYEQY

j_call: TRBJ1-5
v_call: TRBV6-6
cdr3_aa: ASRQGYNQPQH

j_call: TRBJ2-7
v_call: TRBV28
cdr3_aa: ASTGTGGYEQY

j_call: TRBJ2-1
v_call: TRBV27
cdr3_aa: ASSLMPLAIEQF

j_call: TRBJ1-1
v_call: TRBV28
cdr3_aa: ASSPTLGPATEAF

j_call: TRBJ2-5
v_call: TRBV5-6
cdr3_aa: ASSSGTLQETQY

j_call: TRBJ1-3
v_call: TRBV5-4
cdr3_aa: ASSRGADTIY

j_call: TRBJ1-1
v_call: TRBV3-1/TRBV3-2
cdr3_aa: ASSLPGAPAF

j_call: TRBJ2-2
v_call: TRBV27
cdr3_aa: ASTLSGSGELF

j_call: TRBJ1-3
v_call: TRBV2
cdr3_aa: ASSARPTESGNTIY

j_call: TRBJ1-5
v_call: TRBV27
cdr3_aa: ASSPRTAQNQPQH

j_call: TRBJ1-1
v_call: TRBV5-1
cdr3_aa: ASSFLQGARNTEAF

j_call: TRBJ2-5
v_call: TRBV5-6
cdr3_aa: ASSSGQGASETQY

j_call: TRBJ1-1
v_call: TRBV30
cdr3_aa: AWGTDQLGGAF

j_call: TRBJ1-5
v_call: TRBV4-3
cdr3_aa: ASSQRGPGQGNQPQH

j_call: TRBJ1-6
v_call: TRBV28
cdr3_aa: ASSPGTGGIFLNSPLH

j_call: TRBJ1-2
v_call: TRBV7-9
cdr3_aa: ASSLSGGAGYT

j_call: TRBJ1-6
v_call: TRBV4-3
cdr3_aa: ASSQVRGKSPPCYNSPLH

j_call: TRBJ2-7
v_call: TRBV27
cdr3_aa: ASSLSGQPEQY

j_call: TRBJ2-2
v_call: TRBV24-1
cdr3_aa: ATSDEQRDTGELF

j_call: TRBJ1-3
v_call: TRBV15
cdr3_aa: ATSRDLLGLGGGNTIY

j_call: TRBJ2-5
v_call: TRBV4-2
cdr3_aa: ASSQVGHGTSGGETQY

j_call: TRBJ2-1
v_call: TRBV28
cdr3_aa: ASRVGQARVNEQF

j_call: TRBJ1-6
v_call: TRBV18
cdr3_aa: ASSPLAGGGNSPLH

j_call: TRBJ1-5
v_call: TRBV29-1
cdr3_aa: SVAGSNQPQH

j_call: TRBJ1-1
v_call: TRBV27
cdr3_aa: ASKYLSIYAEAF

j_call: TRBJ1-1
v_call: TRBV12-2
cdr3_aa: ASRLFGSGNREQNTEAF

j_call: TRBJ1-1
v_call: TRBV27
cdr3_aa: ASSYGARGVRFMNTEAF

j_call: TRBJ1-1
v_call: TRBV5-1
cdr3_aa: ASRKDRGNTEAF

j_call: TRBJ1-1
v_call: TRBV29-1
cdr3_aa: SVGLGGPTEAF